This TCR beta chain stems from a study of metastatic and nonmetastatic thyroid tumors. Study as a whole: From malignant and benign thyroid patients, repertoires in blood and in tumor or nodule tissue were compared. General observations from the study: A significant increase in TCR beta diversity was reportedly seen in malignant thyroid tumors relative to benign nodules, in blood and tumor.

This clone is judged medium-sized. Its antigen is still unknown. With MiXCR, TCRdb called clones anew from the PCR reads. The sample has about 8,400 clones; around 29% are singletons. Germline V lookup: CDR1 MNHEY, CDR2 SVGAGI. The V gene end was trimmed by 0 bases and the J gene end by 8 bases; junction bases not matched to a gene: 16. This CDR3 region has 18 residues. Patients were all untreated before their thyroid surgery. The sequenced sample consisted of tumor tissue. The receptor was derived from a female donor with papillary thyroid cancer or a benign thyroid nodule (not recorded which). Some clones in this sample may be carry-over from other donors' samples. The chain joins TRBV6-5 to TRBJ1-2; 9 bases fit TRBD1. The CDR3 reads CASSYSITGGAEFRGYTF. In nucleotides, the CDR3 is TGTGCCAGCAGTTACTCGATAACAGGGGGCGCAGAATTCCGGGGCTACACCTTC.